The source of this T cell receptor (beta chain) is a study of tumor and adjacent non-tumor tissue in lung cancer. Overall study: Stage I to III disease affected 10 men and roughly five women aged about 31 to 85.

No cell sorting was done before RNA was extracted from the tissue. The normal lung tissue was taken more than 3 cm from the tumor edge. Per the germline V gene, CDR1 is LGHNA and CDR2 is YSLEER. The CDR3 contains 20 residues. TCRbeta libraries were built with three rounds of nested PCR, modified from ARM-PCR. Each CDR3 protein gets one entry after TCRdb re-called the multiplex PCR reads with MiXCR. The sample lists about 80,000 distinct CDR3 sequences; roughly 80% were seen once. Details on this clonotype: Its cognate antigen is unknown. The junction shows a germline mismatch at one end, possibly a read error.

Points from the study as a whole: Top 100 clones took a larger repertoire share in normal lung. Patients with more diverse tumor TCRs had worse survival.

Specimen: distant non-tumor lung tissue. The receptor's source is a man aged 55-75 years with non-small cell lung cancer. This chain uses TRBV4-3 with TRBJ2-3; 12 bases match TRBD2. The DNA of the CDR3 is TGCGCCGGCAGCCCCATCCCCCGGCTAGCGGGAGGGCCGAGCACAGATACGCAGTATTTT. Residues: CAGSPIPRLAGGPSTDTQYF.